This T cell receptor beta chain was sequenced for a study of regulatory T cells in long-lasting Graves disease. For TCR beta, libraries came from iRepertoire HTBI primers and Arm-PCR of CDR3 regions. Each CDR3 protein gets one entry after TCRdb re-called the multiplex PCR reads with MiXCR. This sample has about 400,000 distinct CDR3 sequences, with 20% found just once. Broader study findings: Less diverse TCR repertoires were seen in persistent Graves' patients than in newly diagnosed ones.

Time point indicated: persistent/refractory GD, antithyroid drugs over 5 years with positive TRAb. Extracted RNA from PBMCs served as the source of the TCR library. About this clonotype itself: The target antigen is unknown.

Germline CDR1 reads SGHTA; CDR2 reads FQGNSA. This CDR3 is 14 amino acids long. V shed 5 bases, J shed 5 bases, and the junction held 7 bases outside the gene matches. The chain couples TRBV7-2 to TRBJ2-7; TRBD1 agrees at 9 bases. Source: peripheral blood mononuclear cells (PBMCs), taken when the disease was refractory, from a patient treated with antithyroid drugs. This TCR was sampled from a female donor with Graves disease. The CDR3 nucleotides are TGTGCCAGCAGCATGGGACAGGGTTTCGACGAGCAGTACTTC. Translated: CASSMGQGFDEQYF.